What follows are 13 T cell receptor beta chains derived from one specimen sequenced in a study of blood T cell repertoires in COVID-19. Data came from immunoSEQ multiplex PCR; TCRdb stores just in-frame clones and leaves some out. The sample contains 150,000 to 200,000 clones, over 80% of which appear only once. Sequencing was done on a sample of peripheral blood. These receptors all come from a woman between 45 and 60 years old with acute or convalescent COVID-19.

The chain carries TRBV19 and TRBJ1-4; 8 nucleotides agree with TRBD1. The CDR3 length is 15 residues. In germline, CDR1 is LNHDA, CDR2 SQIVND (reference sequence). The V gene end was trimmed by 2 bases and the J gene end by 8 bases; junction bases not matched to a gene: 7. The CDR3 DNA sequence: TGTGCCAGTAGTATACCGACAGGGGCGGACGAAAAACTGTTTTTT. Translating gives CASSIPTGADEKLFF.

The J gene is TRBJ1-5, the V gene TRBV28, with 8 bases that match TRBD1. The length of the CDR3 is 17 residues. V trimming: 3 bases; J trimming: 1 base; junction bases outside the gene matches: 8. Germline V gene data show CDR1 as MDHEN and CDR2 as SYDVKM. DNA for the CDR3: TGTGCCAGCAGTTTGGGGCAGGGGGCAAAAAGCAATCAGCCCCAGCATTTT. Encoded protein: CASSLGQGAKSNQPQHF.

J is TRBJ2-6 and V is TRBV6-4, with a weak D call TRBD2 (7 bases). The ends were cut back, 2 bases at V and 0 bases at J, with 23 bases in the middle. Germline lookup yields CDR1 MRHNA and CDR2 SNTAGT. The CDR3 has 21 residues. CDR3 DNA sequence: TGTGCCAGCAGTGACCCCCTGGGGGGGCGAGAGCCTCTCTCTGGGGCCAACGTCCTGACTTTC. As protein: CASSDPLGGREPLSGANVLTF.

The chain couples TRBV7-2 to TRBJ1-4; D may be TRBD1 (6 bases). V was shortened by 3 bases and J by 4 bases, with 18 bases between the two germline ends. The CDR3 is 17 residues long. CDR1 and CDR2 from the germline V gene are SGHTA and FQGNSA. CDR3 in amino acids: CASSLLPRGASNEKLFF. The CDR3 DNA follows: TGTGCCAGCAGCTTGCTTCCCCGGGGGGCGAGTAATGAAAAACTGTTTTTT.

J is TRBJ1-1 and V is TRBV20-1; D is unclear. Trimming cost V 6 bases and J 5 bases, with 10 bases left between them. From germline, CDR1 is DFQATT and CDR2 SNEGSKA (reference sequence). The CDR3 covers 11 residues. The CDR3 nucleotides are TGCAGTGCCTCCCACCGGACTGAAGCTTTCTTT. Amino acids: CSASHRTEAFF.

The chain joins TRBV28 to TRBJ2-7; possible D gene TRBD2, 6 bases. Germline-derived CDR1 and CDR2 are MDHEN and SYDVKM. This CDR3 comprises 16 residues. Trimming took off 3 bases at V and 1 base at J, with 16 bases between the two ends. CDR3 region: CASSLGRGKGSYEQYF. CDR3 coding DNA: TGTGCCAGCAGTTTGGGTCGGGGGAAGGGGTCCTACGAGCAGTACTTC.

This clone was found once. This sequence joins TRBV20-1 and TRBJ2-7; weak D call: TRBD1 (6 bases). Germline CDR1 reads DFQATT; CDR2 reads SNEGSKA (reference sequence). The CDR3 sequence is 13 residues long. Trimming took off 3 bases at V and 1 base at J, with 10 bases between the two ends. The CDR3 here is CSASWDKSYEQYF. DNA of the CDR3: TGCAGTGCTAGTTGGGACAAGTCCTACGAGCAGTACTTC.

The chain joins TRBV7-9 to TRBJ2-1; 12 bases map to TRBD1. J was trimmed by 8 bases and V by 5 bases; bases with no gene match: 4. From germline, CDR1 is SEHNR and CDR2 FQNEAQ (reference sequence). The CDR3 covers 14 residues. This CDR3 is CASSGTGGIDEQFF. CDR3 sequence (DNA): TGTGCCAGCAGCGGGACAGGGGGCATCGATGAGCAGTTCTTC.

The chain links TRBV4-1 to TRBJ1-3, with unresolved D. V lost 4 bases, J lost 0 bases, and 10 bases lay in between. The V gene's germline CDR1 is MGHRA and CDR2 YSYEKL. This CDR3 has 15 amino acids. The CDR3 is CASSPSELSGNTIYF. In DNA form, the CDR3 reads TGCGCCAGCAGCCCCTCCGAACTCTCTGGAAACACCATATATTTT.

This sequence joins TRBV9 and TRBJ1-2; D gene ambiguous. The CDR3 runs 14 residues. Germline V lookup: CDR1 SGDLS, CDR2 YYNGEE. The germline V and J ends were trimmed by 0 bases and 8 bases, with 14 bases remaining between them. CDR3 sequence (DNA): TGTGCCAGCAGCGTAGGAAACCCGGGAAGAGGCTACACCTTC. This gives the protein CASSVGNPGRGYTF. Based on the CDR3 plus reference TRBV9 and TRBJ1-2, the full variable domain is DSGVTQTPKHLITATGQRVTLRCSPRSGDLSVYWYQQSLDQGLQFLIQYYNGEERAKGNILERFSAQQFPDLHSELNLSSLELGDSALYFCASSVGNPGRGYTFGSGTRLTVV.

The CDR3 region is CASSVFQTLAFQQYF. The CDR3 DNA follows: TGTGCCAGCAGCGTTTTTCAAACTCTAGCGTTCCAGCAGTACTTC. The chain is built from TRBV6-2 or TRBV6-3 and TRBJ2-7; weak D call: TRBD2 (6 bases). Germline CDR1 is MNHEY and CDR2 is SVGEGT. Trimming took 6 bases from V and 8 from J, leaving 23 bases between them. There are 15 residues in the CDR3.

DNA for the CDR3: TGTGCCAGCTCACCACCGGGACTAGCGGGGATGTACGAGCAGTACTTC. It specifies CASSPPGLAGMYEQYF. The chain recombines TRBV18 with TRBJ2-7; TRBD2 matches 13 bases. Germline V CDR1 and CDR2: KGHSH, LQKENI. The CDR3 length is 16 residues. Unmatched junction bases numbered 3, after V lost 0 bases and J lost 4 bases.

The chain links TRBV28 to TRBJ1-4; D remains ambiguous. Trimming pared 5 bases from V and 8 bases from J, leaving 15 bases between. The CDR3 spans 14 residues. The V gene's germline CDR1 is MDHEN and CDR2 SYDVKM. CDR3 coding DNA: TGTGCCAGCAGTCCTGGAGGGTTGCGAGAAAAACTGTTTTTT. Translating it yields CASSPGGLREKLFF.